The sample holds a few counts of the clone carrying this TCR beta chain. Germline-derived CDR1 and CDR2 are DFQATT and SNEGSKA (reference sequence). This CDR3 has 14 residues. J gave up 4 bases and V 2 bases, and 3 bases lay outside the gene matches. Molecular barcoded adaptors covering alpha/delta and beta/gamma chains were used on roughly 400 ng RNA. Each CDR3 protein gets one entry after TCRdb re-called the reads with MiXCR. The table shows some 30,000 distinct CDR3 sequences, with under 20% occurring only once. The record originates from a study of read filtering for tumor transcriptome and immune sequencing.

Sequencing was performed on a population of CD138-negative cells sorted from bone marrow. The clonotype originates from a donor older than 35 with multiple myeloma. The V call is TRBV20-1, the J call TRBJ2-2, with TRBD1 identical over 8 bases. The CDR3 DNA sequence: TGCAGTGCTAGACACAGGGGGGCCACCGGGGAGCTGTTTTTT. Its protein product is CSARHRGATGELFF.